Each of the 25 T cell receptor beta chains below was sequenced from the same sample in a study of regulatory T cells in long-lasting Graves disease. Time point here: newly diagnosed GD, antithyroid drugs for less than 3 months. RNA from PBMCs was the source of the TCR library. CDR3 regions were amplified by Arm-PCR using iRepertoire HTBI primers to build TCR beta libraries. A single record per CDR3 protein comes from TCRdb applying MiXCR to the multiplex PCR reads. The sample holds some 560,000 distinct CDR3 sequences, around 15% seen once. The sample also formed part of further work on T cells in Graves' hyperthyroidism and ophthalmopathy.

Sequencing was performed on peripheral blood mononuclear cells (PBMCs), taken at new diagnosis, from a patient treated with antithyroid drugs. Receptors originate from a woman aged 40-60 years with Graves disease.

This clonotype turned up a few times. The chain couples TRBV15 to TRBJ2-5, with 13 bases lining up with TRBD2. The CDR3 is made up of 16 amino acids. V lost 0 bases and J lost 3; bases outside the gene matches: 1. Germline V gene data show CDR1 as LNHNV and CDR2 as YYDKDF (reference sequence). The CDR3 DNA sequence: TGTGCCACCAGCAGAGAAGGACTAGCGGGAGAAGAGACCCAGTACTTC. This gives the protein CATSREGLAGEETQYF.

The sample holds many counts of this clonotype. The chain uses TRBV7-8 and TRBJ2-6, with D hard to call. Germline loops: CDR1 SGHVS, CDR2 FQNEAQ. V was pared by 5 bases and J by 2 bases, with 13 bases between. The CDR3 consists of 16 residues. The CDR3 DNA reads TGTGCCAGCAGCCCTTCGGACCACCCTGGGGCCAACGTCCTGACTTTC. This codes for CASSPSDHPGANVLTF.

The chain combines TRBV6-1 with TRBJ1-3; D is perhaps TRBD1 (5 bases). Trimming took off 11 bases at V and 6 bases at J, with 23 bases between the two ends. Germline-derived CDR1 and CDR2 are MNHNS and SASEGT. This CDR3 spans 15 amino acids. The DNA for the CDR3 is TGTGCCGGATCACAGGCCCTAGGGGTGCTAAACACCATATATTTT. This sequence encodes CAGSQALGVLNTIYF.

This clonotype occurred many times. This chain joins TRBV20-1 and TRBJ2-1, with a possible D match to TRBD1 (6 bases). The V and J ends lost 1 base and 5 bases respectively, with 12 bases between them. The CDR3 has 14 residues. Germline-derived CDR1 and CDR2 are DFQATT and SNEGSKA (reference sequence). The CDR3 region is CSARGQGLDNEQFF. CDR3 sequence (DNA): TGCAGTGCTAGAGGCCAGGGGCTGGACAATGAGCAGTTCTTC.

This clonotype was counted a few times. The chain combines TRBV5-1 with TRBJ1-4; TRBD1 aligns across 7 bases. Germline loops: CDR1 SGHRS, CDR2 YFSETQ. Losses at the gene ends were 0 bases for V and 10 bases for J; bases not matched to a gene: 9. CDR3 length equals 15 residues. CDR3 bases: TGCGCCAGCAGCTTGGAGGGGGCGGAGGTTCGAAAACTGTTTTTT. This encodes CASSLEGAEVRKLFF.

There are a few counts of this clonotype. The V and J genes are TRBV10-3 and TRBJ2-5; 12 bases map to TRBD2. Germline V gene lookup returns CDR1 ENHRY and CDR2 SYGVKD. The CDR3 consists of 15 residues. Trimming took 6 bases from V and 2 from J; bases not matched to a gene: 4. In nucleotides, the CDR3 is TGTGCCATCAGCCCGACTAGCGGGGGACAAGAGACCCAGTACTTC. It is translated as CAISPTSGGQETQYF.

This clonotype was detected many times. The chain combines TRBV20-1 with TRBJ1-5; D is uncertain. Looked up from germline, CDR1 is DFQATT and CDR2 is SNEGSKA (reference sequence). V shed 0 bases and J shed 0 bases, with 15 bases lying between them. This CDR3 comprises 17 residues. CDR3 sequence reads: CSARDHAAGNSNQPQHF. The CDR3 DNA is TGCAGTGCTAGAGATCACGCAGCAGGCAATAGCAATCAGCCCCAGCATTTT.

This clonotype was counted at least ten times. The chain joins TRBV11-2 to TRBJ1-2, with D possibly being TRBD1 (6 bases). The V gene's germline CDR1 is SGHAT and CDR2 FQNNGV. This CDR3 has 14 amino acids. Trimming left V 6 bases short and J 6 bases short, with 17 bases between. Written as DNA, the CDR3 is TGTGCCAGCAGAGTACCGGGCAGGGGCCATGGCTACACCTTC. Its protein product is CASRVPGRGHGYTF.

For this clonotype: This may come from a read error, since a much larger clone is one base off. The chain joins TRBV6-6 to TRBJ1-2; D is unclear. This CDR3 is built from 15 residues. The V gene's germline CDR1 is MNHNY and CDR2 SVGAGI (reference sequence). In nucleotides, the CDR3 is TGTGCCAGCAATTACTCGACGGGCAGAGACTATGGCTACACCTTC. It codes for CASNYSTGRDYGYTF.

The chain is built from TRBV12-3 or TRBV12-4 and TRBJ2-7; 10 positions agree with TRBD2. The length of the CDR3 is 14 residues. V lost 4 bases and J lost 9; bases outside the gene matches: 9. CDR3 sequence (DNA): TGTGCCAGCAGTTCCTCCGGGACTAGCGTCGGGCAGTACTTC. The encoded protein is CASSSSGTSVGQYF.

This clonotype showed up many times. The chain is built from TRBV10-3 and TRBJ1-2; D not certain. CDR3 length: 13 amino acids. The germline V and J ends were trimmed by 4 bases and 3 bases, with 9 bases remaining between them. The germline CDR1 and CDR2 sequences are ENHRY and SYGVKD. The CDR3 loop reads CAISAAEDYGYTF. The CDR3 DNA sequence: TGTGCCATCAGTGCGGCAGAGGACTATGGCTACACCTTC.

A word on this clonotype: With a much larger clone just one base away, this may be a read error. The chain uses TRBV3-1 and TRBJ2-3; D perhaps matches TRBD1 (5 bases). The end of the DNA aligns better with TRBJ1-5, so the J call may be wrong. This CDR3 is built from 16 residues. Germline V gene sequence: CDR1 LGHDT, CDR2 YNNKEL (reference sequence). This CDR3 is CASSQTSGGFTDTQHF. DNA of the CDR3: TGTGCCAGCAGCCAGACTAGCGGGGGGTTCACAGATACGCAGCATTTT.

This clonotype was seen a few times. The chain is built from TRBV29-1 and TRBJ1-4, with TRBD1 identical over 9 bases. Germline values: CDR1 SQVTM, CDR2 ANQGSEA. With 4 bases clipped from V and 4 bases from J, the junction kept 1 base outside the gene matches. The CDR3 spans 13 residues. In DNA, the CDR3 is TGCAGCGTTGGGGGACAGGGTAATGAAAAACTGTTTTTT. Amino acids: CSVGGQGNEKLFF.

There are a few counts of this clonotype. The V gene is TRBV7-6, the J gene TRBJ1-2, with TRBD1 identical over 11 bases. With 1 base clipped from V and 10 bases from J, the junction kept 11 bases outside the gene matches. The CDR3 sequence is 16 residues long. Germline lookup yields CDR1 SGHVS and CDR2 FNYEAQ. The CDR3 protein is CASSLEKGRTGGIYTF. The CDR3 region has the DNA TGTGCCAGCAGCTTAGAAAAGGGGAGGACAGGGGGCATCTACACCTTC.

This clonotype was observed at least ten times. The chain has TRBV2 and TRBJ2-3, with a tentative D call TRBD1 (6 bases). CDR1 and CDR2 (germline): SNHLY, FYNNEI. The V and J ends lost 7 bases and 12 bases respectively, with 20 bases between them. This CDR3 contains 13 residues. In nucleotides, the CDR3 is TGTGCCAGCAAAGAGAATCCGGGGACAAGTCAGTATTTT. It is translated as CASKENPGTSQYF.

There are a few counts of this clonotype. The chain couples TRBV6-2 or TRBV6-3 to TRBJ2-1, with 9 bases fitting TRBD2. The CDR3 spans 16 residues. CDR1 and CDR2 (germline): MNHEY, SVGEGT. The ends lost 6 bases at V and 0 bases at J; junction bases unmatched: 6. In DNA, the CDR3 is TGTGCCAGCAGGCGACTAGCGGTAAACTCCTACAATGAGCAGTTCTTC. The encoded protein is CASRRLAVNSYNEQFF.

This clonotype has just a few counts. Mismatch with germline at one junction end may stem from a read error. The CDR3 region is CASSLRQGVDQSQHF. DNA for the CDR3: TGTGCCAGCTCACTTAGACAGGGAGTCGATCAGTCCCAGCATTTT. V gene TRBV18 combines with J gene TRBJ1-5; 7 bases map to TRBD1. CDR1 is KGHSH and CDR2 is LQKENI in the germline V gene. The CDR3 spans 15 residues.

At least ten counts were recorded for this clonotype. J is TRBJ1-4 and V is TRBV11-3; tentatively, D is TRBD1 (6 bases). Between the trimmed V and J ends, which lost 4 bases and 8 bases, there was a span of 20 bases. Germline CDR1 SGHNT, CDR2 YENEEA. The CDR3 is 16 residues long. The CDR3 nucleotides are TGTGCCAGCAGCTCGCAGGAGACAGGAATTAGGGAAAAACTGTTTTTT. It codes for CASSSQETGIREKLFF. Full variable domain (rest looked up from reference TRBV11-3 and TRBJ1-4): EAGVVQSPRYKIIEKKQPVAFWCNPISGHNTLYWYLQNLGQGPELLIRYENEEAVDDSQLPKDRFSAERLKGVDSTLKIQPAELGDSAVYLCASSSQETGIREKLFFGSGTQLSVL.

This clonotype was observed many times. The J gene is TRBJ1-1, the V gene TRBV2; tentatively, D is TRBD1 (6 bases). This CDR3 spans 12 amino acids. CDR1 and CDR2 (germline): SNHLY, FYNNEI. V lost 7 bases, J lost 8 bases, and 14 bases lay in between. The CDR3 loop reads CASTWDMGEAFF. CDR3 in DNA: TGTGCCAGCACTTGGGACATGGGGGAAGCTTTCTTT.

This clonotype has ten or more counts. The V call is TRBV18, the J call TRBJ2-2; D is perhaps TRBD2 (5 bases). The germline V gene encodes CDR1 KGHSH and CDR2 LQKENI. V lost 4 bases and J lost 5, with 8 bases in between. The CDR3 runs 13 residues. CDR3 coding DNA: TGTGCCAGCTCACGGACTGAAACCGGGGAGCTGTTTTTT. It yields the protein CASSRTETGELFF.

This clonotype has only a few counts. This chain links TRBV5-1 with TRBJ1-6, with D tentatively TRBD1 (5 bases). This CDR3 has 14 amino acids. Trimming stripped 4 bases from V and 5 bases from J, with 10 bases between. In germline, CDR1 is SGHRS, CDR2 YFSETQ. The CDR3 region is CASSPGADNSPLHF. The CDR3 DNA is TGCGCCAGCAGCCCTGGGGCTGATAATTCACCCCTCCACTTT. Together with reference TRBV5-1 and TRBJ1-6, the CDR3 gives the full variable domain: KAGVTQTPRYLIKTRGQQVTLSCSPISGHRSVSWYQQTPGQGLQFLFEYFSETQRNKGNFPGRFSGRQFSNSRSEMNVSTLELGDSALYLCASSPGADNSPLHFGNGTRLTVT.

Remarks on this clonotype: The junction does not match germline at one end; this may be a read error. V gene TRBV7-8 combines with J gene TRBJ2-2; 7 bases map to TRBD1. This CDR3 has 12 amino acids. Germline values: CDR1 SGHVS, CDR2 FQNEAQ. The CDR3: CAGSDRAGELFF. The CDR3 DNA sequence: TGTGCCGGCAGCGACAGGGCCGGGGAGCTGTTTTTT. The variable domain in full, with the rest retrieved from reference TRBV7-8 and TRBJ2-2, is GAGVSQSPRYKVAKRGQDVALRCDPISGHVSLFWYQQALGQGPEFLTYFQNEAQLDKSGLPSDRFFAERPEGSVSTLKIQRTQQEDSAVYLCAGSDRAGELFFGEGSRLTVL.

This clonotype occurred many times. An end of the junction differs from the germline gene, which may be a read error. The chain uses TRBV5-1 and TRBJ1-1; tentatively, D is TRBD1 (5 bases). CDR3 length equals 14 residues. Per germline, CDR1 SGHRS and CDR2 YFSETQ. The CDR3 DNA reads TGTGCCAGCAGCTCCATGACAGCGAACACTGAAGCTTTCTTT. This codes for CASSSMTANTEAFF.

The rearrangement links TRBV27 to TRBJ1-6, with D unclear. Trimming removed 8 bases at V and 5 bases at J, with 19 bases between. Germline CDR1 reads MNHEY; CDR2 reads SMNVEV (reference sequence). CDR3 length equals 16 residues. The CDR3 reads CASGSPRQDNNSPLHF. Here the CDR3 DNA reads TGTGCCAGCGGCTCCCCTAGGCAGGATAATAATTCACCCCTCCACTTT.

The V call is TRBV5-1, the J call TRBJ2-1; 8 nucleotides match TRBD2. Germline V gene sequence: CDR1 SGHRS, CDR2 YFSETQ. The CDR3 sequence is 14 residues long. After removal of 4 bases from V and 5 bases from J, the junction contained 5 bases not matched to a gene. The CDR3 nucleotides read TGCGCCAGCAGCCCCACGGGGGGGGACAATGAGCAGTTCTTC. It yields the protein CASSPTGGDNEQFF.